The 18 T cell receptor beta chains in this list originate from one sample, sequenced in a study of control samples from healthy donors and cancer patients. The data were produced by immunoSEQ multiplex PCR, yet TCRdb's version contains in-frame clones alone and is incomplete. The profile covers 70,000 or so clones, with 84% appearing a single time and over 12% taken by the ten largest. The specimen was blood. The receptors stem from a man aged 45-60 years in good health.

The V call is TRBV5-1, the J call TRBJ1-1; no clear D. V was shortened by 4 bases and J by 3 bases, with 13 bases between the two germline ends. Germline lookup yields CDR1 SGHRS and CDR2 YFSETQ. This CDR3 is 14 amino acids long. CDR3 region: CASSLLSGDTEAFF. The CDR3 DNA sequence: TGCGCCAGCAGCCTCCTGAGTGGGGACACTGAAGCTTTCTTT.

This clone was seen a handful of times. The V and J genes are TRBV5-4 and TRBJ1-2, with unresolved D. Looked up from germline, CDR1 is SGHNT and CDR2 is YYREEE (reference sequence). Trimming removed 0 bases at V and 4 bases at J, with 7 bases between. This CDR3 has 13 residues. CDR3 nucleotide sequence: TGTGCCAGCAGCTTGGGGGCCGGCTATGGCTACACCTTC. Translated, it gives CASSLGAGYGYTF.

The chain joins TRBV5-1 to TRBJ2-2; D may correspond to TRBD1 or TRBD2 (6 bases each). V was shortened by 4 bases and J by 6 bases, with 16 bases between the two germline ends. Germline CDR1 SGHRS, CDR2 YFSETQ. The CDR3 totals 15 residues. CDR3 loop: CASSLLGAGPGELFF. In nucleotides, the CDR3 is TGCGCCAGCAGCCTGCTGGGGGCGGGGCCCGGGGAGCTGTTTTTT.

J is TRBJ2-3 and V is TRBV3-1 (or the pseudogene TRBV3-2), with D hard to call. The CDR3 consists of 11 residues. Germline CDR1 is LGHDT and CDR2 is YNNKEL (reference sequence). The V end lost 4 bases, the J end lost 6 bases, and 5 bases lay between the germline ends. The CDR3: CASSRADTQYF. Written as DNA, the CDR3 is TGTGCCAGCAGCCGGGCGGATACGCAGTATTTT.

This clone was seen a single time. The chain carries TRBV6-2 or TRBV6-3 and TRBJ2-7, with no clear D. With 2 bases removed from V and 6 bases from J, the gap between germline ends came to 17 bases. The CDR3 extends over 15 amino acids. Germline V gene data show CDR1 as MNHEY and CDR2 as SVGEGT. The CDR3 sequence: CASSYGYPSQLEQYF. The CDR3 nucleotides are TGTGCCAGCAGTTACGGCTACCCGAGCCAGCTCGAGCAGTACTTC.

This clone was counted between two and nine times. V gene TRBV29-1 combines with J gene TRBJ2-7; 7 bases are a match to TRBD2. The CDR3 length is 14 residues. After removal of 5 bases from V and 4 bases from J, the junction contained 11 bases not matched to a gene. The germline V gene encodes CDR1 SQVTM and CDR2 ANQGSEA. CDR3 protein: CSVTGSASGYEQYF. The CDR3 coding sequence is TGCAGCGTTACCGGTTCGGCTAGCGGATACGAGCAGTACTTC.

The chain combines TRBV3-1 (or the pseudogene TRBV3-2) with TRBJ1-1, with 8 bases identical to TRBD1. The J segment lost 12 bases and the V segment lost 3 bases, leaving 9 bases of the junction unmatched. There are 13 residues in the CDR3. Germline CDR1 and CDR2: LGHDT and YNNKEL (reference sequence). The CDR3 bases are TGTGCCAGCAGCCAGAAGACAGGGGCAATAACTTTCTTT. Its translation: CASSQKTGAITFF.

The chain links TRBV5-6 to TRBJ2-3, with D tentatively TRBD2 (6 bases). The CDR3 runs 16 residues. Germline V lookup: CDR1 SGHDT, CDR2 YYEEEE. With 4 bases removed from V and 1 base from J, the gap between germline ends came to 16 bases. CDR3 region: CASSTWVGEGTDTQYF. CDR3 DNA: TGTGCCAGCAGCACCTGGGTGGGGGAGGGCACAGATACGCAGTATTTT.

The chain recombines TRBV30 with TRBJ1-1; 8 bases are shared with TRBD1. Germline CDR1 reads GTSNPN; CDR2 reads SVGIG (reference sequence). The CDR3 totals 12 residues. Unmatched junction bases numbered 3, after V lost 5 bases and J lost 4 bases. CDR3 nucleotides: TGTGCCTGGGACGGACAGGGCACTGAAGCTTTCTTT. Translation: CAWDGQGTEAFF.

This sequence joins TRBV4-1 and TRBJ1-5, with 9 bases identical to TRBD1. The CDR3 is made up of 16 amino acids. V was pared by 4 bases and J by 7 bases, with 11 bases of the junction left unmatched. Germline lookup yields CDR1 MGHRA and CDR2 YSYEKL. The CDR3 DNA sequence: TGCGCCAGCAGCCCACAGGGACAGGGAGTATGGCAGCCCCAGCATTTT. It is translated as CASSPQGQGVWQPQHF.

The chain is built from TRBV4-2 and TRBJ2-5; 7 bases line up with TRBD1. Per the germline V gene, CDR1 is LGHNA and CDR2 is YNFKEQ. V shed 5 bases, J shed 4 bases, and the junction held 10 bases outside the gene matches. The CDR3 consists of 15 residues. The CDR3 loop reads CASSSRRPGGETQYF. The CDR3 DNA reads TGTGCCAGCAGCTCAAGGAGACCAGGGGGAGAGACCCAGTACTTC.

This chain's CDR3 is CATDGPYEQYF. CDR3 in DNA: TGTGCCACCGATGGGCCCTACGAGCAGTACTTC. This chain uses TRBV28 with TRBJ2-7, with D unresolved. CDR1 and CDR2 (germline): MDHEN, SYDVKM. The CDR3 contains 11 residues. Trimming took off 10 bases at V and 2 bases at J, with 9 bases between the two ends.

The chain employs TRBV12-3 or TRBV12-4 and TRBJ2-2, with D unresolved. The CDR3 contains 11 residues. V was cut by 8 bases and J by 8 bases, with 9 bases left in between. CDR3 sequence: CASREVGELFF. The DNA for the CDR3 is TGTGCCAGCCGTGAAGTAGGGGAGCTGTTTTTT.

This chain uses TRBV4-1 with TRBJ2-3; TRBD1 or TRBD2 may be the D gene (5 bases each). In germline, CDR1 is MGHRA, CDR2 YSYEKL. The ends were cut back, 1 base at V and 3 bases at J, with 11 bases in the middle. There are 15 residues in the CDR3. CDR3 bases: TGCGCCAGCAGCCAAGGGCTAGCAGGGACAGATACGCAGTATTTT. This codes for CASSQGLAGTDTQYF.

The V gene is TRBV24-1, the J gene TRBJ1-2; unclear D gene. The CDR3 totals 17 residues. CDR1 KGHDR and CDR2 SFDVKD come from the germline V gene. The ends were cut back, 3 bases at V and 8 bases at J, with 24 bases in the middle. The CDR3 bases are TGTGCCACCAGTGATAATAAACAATTTCGCCAAATCCTGGGCTACACCTTC. Its translation is CATSDNKQFRQILGYTF.

The gene calls are TRBV9 and TRBJ2-2, with D possibly matching TRBD2 (5 bases). Trimming pared 4 bases from V and 11 bases from J, leaving 18 bases between. Looked up from germline, CDR1 is SGDLS and CDR2 is YYNGEE. The CDR3 runs 14 residues. Written as DNA, the CDR3 is TGTGCCAGCAGCAGAGAGGCGAGCGGAAGAGAGCTGTTTTTT. Protein: CASSREASGRELFF.

This clone has a handful of counts. The chain couples TRBV18 to TRBJ2-6; D not certain. The CDR3 contains 13 residues. The V end lost 3 bases, the J end lost 4 bases, and 4 bases lay between the germline ends. CDR1 is KGHSH and CDR2 is LQKENI in the germline V gene. In DNA, the CDR3 is TGTGCCAGCTCACCTCCGGGGGCCAACGTCCTGACTTTC. Its protein product is CASSPPGANVLTF.

The chain is built from TRBV5-6 and TRBJ2-7; D is unclear. The germline V gene encodes CDR1 SGHDT and CDR2 YYEEEE. The CDR3 loop spans 17 amino acids. The V end was cut by 1 base, the J end by 5 bases, with 22 bases between. The CDR3 is CASSLLGTSANFHEQYF. The DNA for the CDR3 is TGTGCCAGCAGCTTGCTAGGAACCTCAGCTAACTTTCACGAGCAGTACTTC.